These 21 T cell receptor beta chains originate from one sample sequenced in a study of blood T cells in healthy people across ages. The use of a sample-barcoded 5' primer and a J-beta primer mix characterized a second PCR of about 6 to 12 cycles. TCRdb independently ran MiXCR on the 5' RACE reads; one entry per CDR3 protein. The sample yields over 300,000 distinct CDR3 sequences, approximately 52% seen once. The sequencing sample was made of blood. The receptors shown here come from a man between 60 and 75 years old in good health.

The chain employs TRBV5-1 and TRBJ2-1; D is tentatively TRBD1 or TRBD2 (5 bases each). The CDR3 is 16 amino acids. Trimming left V 4 bases short and J 6 bases short, with 20 bases between. Germline V gives CDR1 SGHRS, CDR2 YFSETQ. The chain's CDR3 is CASSASGIGTSNEQFF. The CDR3 DNA reads TGCGCCAGCAGCGCATCCGGGATAGGGACGTCCAATGAGCAGTTCTTC.

This clonotype was seen a handful of times. The chain combines TRBV19 with TRBJ2-1; TRBD2 matches 11 bases. The germline CDR1 and CDR2 sequences are LNHDA and SQIVND (reference sequence). The CDR3 has 15 residues. Germline trimming cut 5 bases from V and 7 bases from J; bases unmatched to any gene: 7. CDR3 in DNA: TGTGCCAGTAGTGGAATAGCGGGAGGGCGGAATGAGCAGTTCTTC. Translating gives CASSGIAGGRNEQFF.

This clonotype was seen many times. The chain links TRBV20-1 to TRBJ2-3, with no clear D. V was trimmed by 2 bases and J by 4 bases, leaving 7 bases between them. Per the germline V gene, CDR1 is DFQATT and CDR2 is SNEGSKA (reference sequence). The CDR3 contains 12 residues. The CDR3 loop reads CSARPTSDTQYF. The CDR3 DNA is TGCAGTGCTAGACCAACATCAGATACGCAGTATTTT.

Many counts were recorded for this clonotype. The chain links TRBV9 to TRBJ2-1, with a tentative D call TRBD1 (6 bases). Trimming stripped 4 bases from V and 5 bases from J, with 19 bases between. CDR1 and CDR2 from the germline V gene are SGDLS and YYNGEE. There are 16 residues in the CDR3. CDR3 DNA: TGTGCCAGCAGCCCTCAGATGGCGGCAGGGGACAATGAGCAGTTCTTC. It encodes CASSPQMAAGDNEQFF.

The chain carries TRBV7-2 and TRBJ2-3, with D possibly being TRBD1 or TRBD2 (6 bases each). CDR1 is SGHTA and CDR2 is FQGNSA in the germline V gene. Trimming took off 5 bases at V and 1 base at J, with 19 bases between the two ends. This CDR3 comprises 17 residues. The CDR3 sequence is CASSLRGSGAGTDTQYF. In nucleotides, the CDR3 is TGTGCCAGCAGCCTCCGGGGGTCGGGGGCGGGCACAGATACGCAGTATTTT.

This sequence joins TRBV10-3 and TRBJ2-5, with D hard to call. Germline-derived CDR1 and CDR2 are ENHRY and SYGVKD. The CDR3 runs 14 residues. The V end was cut by 6 bases, the J end by 11 bases, with 22 bases between. Here the CDR3 DNA reads TGTGCCATCAGCGGCAGTGGGCCTCTCGTCGGGCAGTACTTC. This translates into CAISGSGPLVGQYF.

With respect to this clonotype: A junction end diverges from the germline sequence, so it may reflect a read error. J is TRBJ2-1 and V is TRBV15; D tentatively reads TRBD1 or TRBD2 (5 bases each). CDR1 is LNHNV, CDR2 YYDKDF, per germline (reference sequence). This CDR3 is built from 16 residues. The CDR3 DNA is TGTACCACCAGCAACCTCAGGGCAGGACTCCGACATCAGCAGTTCTTC. Translating gives CTTSNLRAGLRHQQFF. The whole variable domain, remainder taken from reference TRBV15 and TRBJ2-1, is DAMVIQNPRYQVTQFGKPVTLSCSQTLNHNVMYWYQQKSSQAPKLLFHYYDKDFNNEADTPDNFQSRRPNTSFCFLDIRSPGLGDTAMYLCTTSNLRAGLRHQQFFGPGTRLTVL.

The chain combines TRBV6-2 or TRBV6-3 with TRBJ2-5, with TRBD1 as a possible D gene (7 bases). Trimming left V 6 bases short and J 2 bases short, with 16 bases between. This CDR3 contains 15 residues. The germline CDR1 and CDR2 sequences are MNHEY and SVGEGT. Here the CDR3 reads CASRSGGGEQETQYF. Here the CDR3 DNA reads TGTGCCAGCAGGTCAGGGGGAGGAGAACAAGAGACCCAGTACTTC.

The chain employs TRBV10-3 and TRBJ2-3, with a possible D match to TRBD2 (5 bases). V dropped 10 bases and J dropped 2 bases, with 16 bases sitting between them. The CDR3 runs 14 residues. The V gene's germline CDR1 is ENHRY and CDR2 SYGVKD. CDR3 sequence: CASSLTSDTDTQYF. The CDR3, as DNA: TGTGCCAGCAGCCTTACTAGTGACACAGATACGCAGTATTTT.

This clonotype showed up just a few times. The V call is TRBV29-1, the J call TRBJ2-3, with a possible D match to TRBD1 (5 bases). The CDR3 consists of 14 residues. Looked up from germline, CDR1 is SQVTM and CDR2 is ANQGSEA. Between the trimmed V and J ends, which lost 7 bases and 2 bases, there was a span of 16 bases. CDR3 in DNA: TGCAGCGCCCATCCCACAGGCCTCACAGATACGCAGTATTTT. It translates to CSAHPTGLTDTQYF.

The chain employs TRBV6-6 and TRBJ2-2; D is undetermined. The V gene lost 6 bases and the J gene lost 2 bases, with 16 bases spanning the gap. The CDR3 spans 16 residues. From germline, CDR1 is MNHNY and CDR2 SVGAGI (reference sequence). The CDR3 region is CASRTLEARNTGELFF. The CDR3 DNA reads as TGTGCCAGCAGGACACTGGAAGCCCGAAACACCGGGGAGCTGTTTTTT.

The chain is built from TRBV6-4 and TRBJ2-1, with 10 bases aligning to TRBD2. Per germline, CDR1 MRHNA and CDR2 SNTAGT. The CDR3 loop spans 15 amino acids. The ends lost 4 bases at V and 8 bases at J; junction bases unmatched: 8. The CDR3 nucleotides are TGTGCCAGCAGTGCCGAGCGGGGGGGCAGGTATGAGCAGTTCTTC. This gives the protein CASSAERGGRYEQFF.

The chain employs TRBV18 and TRBJ2-5; 13 bases line up with TRBD2. TRBJ2-7 explains the end of the DNA better; the J call may be wrong. Germline CDR1 and CDR2: KGHSH and LQKENI. The CDR3 is 14 residues long. The CDR3 nucleotides are TGTGCCAGCTCAATGGGACTAGCGGGATCCGAGCAGTACTTC. It yields the protein CASSMGLAGSEQYF.

The V call is TRBV29-1, the J call TRBJ2-3; no reliable D call. CDR3 size: 12 residues. Germline V lookup: CDR1 SQVTM, CDR2 ANQGSEA. V lost 0 bases and J lost 5, with 6 bases in between. CDR3 nucleotides: TGCAGCGTTGAAGATCCCAGAGATACGCAGTATTTT. The encoded protein is CSVEDPRDTQYF.

The V and J genes are TRBV20-1 and TRBJ1-4, with a weak D call TRBD1 (5 bases). The CDR3 is 13 amino acids. Germline V gene sequence: CDR1 DFQATT, CDR2 SNEGSKA (reference sequence). V lost 4 bases to trimming and J lost 0 bases, with 6 bases between them. In DNA form, the CDR3 reads TGCAGTGCTACGACAGCAACTAATGAAAAACTGTTTTTT. This translates into CSATTATNEKLFF.

This clonotype was recorded at least ten times. This chain connects TRBV27 to TRBJ2-1; 9 bases are shared with TRBD2. V shed 3 bases and J 0 bases; nucleotides not matched to a gene: 6. The CDR3 is made up of 17 amino acids. Germline CDR1 is MNHEY and CDR2 is SMNVEV (reference sequence). CDR3 sequence reads: CASSFRSGGSSYNEQFF. The CDR3 DNA is TGTGCCAGCAGTTTCAGAAGCGGGGGGAGCTCCTACAATGAGCAGTTCTTC.

The rearrangement uses TRBV18 and TRBJ2-5, with 7 bases identical to TRBD2. The CDR3 has 13 amino acids. V trimming: 6 bases; J trimming: 1 base; junction bases outside the gene matches: 2. Per the germline V gene, CDR1 is KGHSH and CDR2 is LQKENI. In DNA form, the CDR3 reads TGTGCCAGCTCGCGGGAGATCCAAGAGACCCAGTACTTC. Translated, it gives CASSREIQETQYF.

The chain links TRBV7-9 to TRBJ2-7; D not resolved. The V gene's germline CDR1 is SEHNR and CDR2 FQNEAQ (reference sequence). The V and J ends lost 3 bases and 0 bases respectively, with 9 bases between them. The CDR3 totals 14 residues. CDR3 in amino acids: CASSFGRCSYEQYF. CDR3 sequence (DNA): TGTGCCAGCAGCTTCGGCAGATGCTCCTACGAGCAGTACTTC.

A remark on this clonotype: One end of the junction fails to match germline, which may point to a read error. The chain combines TRBV7-2 with TRBJ2-1, with D perhaps TRBD2 (5 bases). The germline V gene has CDR1 SGHTA and CDR2 FQGNSA. The CDR3 runs 15 residues. In DNA form, the CDR3 reads TGTGCCAGCAGCTTAGGGGTGACTAACTACAATGCGCAGTTCTTC. Its protein product is CASSLGVTNYNAQFF.

This chain uses TRBV20-1 with TRBJ2-1; 8 nucleotides agree with TRBD1. Germline V gene data show CDR1 as DFQATT and CDR2 as SNEGSKA (reference sequence). V dropped 5 bases and J dropped 7; count of bases not matched to a gene: 1. There are 11 residues in the CDR3. The CDR3 nucleotides read TGCAGTGCTCGACAGGGGAATGAGCAGTTCTTC. As protein: CSARQGNEQFF.

The genes are TRBV12-3 or TRBV12-4 and TRBJ2-1; 13 positions agree with TRBD2. CDR3 length: 18 residues. After removal of 5 bases from V and 4 bases from J, the junction contained 11 bases not matched to a gene. CDR3 in amino acids: CASSRTSGGPLQYNEQFF. CDR3 bases: TGTGCCAGCAGTCGGACTAGCGGGGGCCCGCTACAATACAATGAGCAGTTCTTC.